The rows below give T cell receptor beta chains drawn from one sample of a study of blood T cell repertoires in COVID-19. Sequencing was performed with immunoSEQ multiplex PCR; in TCRdb, only in-frame clones are kept and a portion is missing. The sample yields around 370,000 clones, approximately 87% seen once. Source material: peripheral blood. The origin of the receptors is a woman aged 50 to 60 with COVID-19, enrolled during active disease. The CDR3 runs from the conserved cysteine through the conserved F or W. A D gene is named only where the DNA matches it firmly.

>TRBV19|TRBD2|TRBJ2-5
CASSPRLAGPQETQYF
>TRBV6-5|TRBD1|TRBJ1-4
CASSSRDRTNEKLFF
>TRBV19|TRBD1|TRBJ1-1
CASSKRDRDGINAEAFF
>TRBV11-3|TRBD1|TRBJ2-2
CASSLGGQGAGELFF
>TRBV18|TRBD1|TRBJ1-4
CASSPDRGLVNEKLFF
>TRBV19|.|TRBJ1-2
CASSIGTRGRASNYGYTF
>TRBV5-4|.|TRBJ2-7
CASSYQTGAYEQYF
>TRBV5-8|.|TRBJ2-5
CASGGRAPRETQYF
>TRBV6-6|.|TRBJ1-1
CASSSRVAGDTEAFF
>TRBV6-6|TRBD2|TRBJ2-1
CASSATGTSLANEQFF
>TRBV6-1|TRBD1|TRBJ2-5
CASSEVRGQGLHLPETQYF
>TRBV19|TRBD2|TRBJ2-1
CATGLAGDKSSYNEQFF
>TRBV24-1|.|TRBJ2-5
CATSDSGQVDQETQYF
>TRBV11-3|TRBD1|TRBJ2-5
CASSLGAGGRETQYF
>TRBV5-1|.|TRBJ2-1
CASSLAQGNEQFF
>TRBV19|TRBD1|TRBJ1-2
CASSIPRTGSGGYTF
>TRBV29-1|TRBD1|TRBJ1-1
CSALTGWVNTEAFF
>TRBV11-3|TRBD2|TRBJ2-5
CASSDRGEGQTQYF
>TRBV27|.|TRBJ2-3
CASSPTPRGTQYF
>TRBV3-1/TRBV3-2|.|TRBJ2-7
CASSQVTGCSAVQYF
>TRBV6-5|.|TRBJ2-7
CASSLRHAGSYEQYF
>TRBV6-1|.|TRBJ2-7
CASSETMYEQYF
>TRBV7-2|TRBD2|TRBJ2-2
CASSLGLAGGVGELFF
>TRBV29-1|TRBD1|TRBJ1-5
CSVSTGANSNQPQHF
>TRBV20-1|.|TRBJ2-3
CSASQYRDWGTDTQYF
>TRBV5-1|.|TRBJ1-2
CASSLGRELNGYTF
>TRBV27|.|TRBJ2-7
CASSHHLRAFESSYEQYF
>TRBV3-1/TRBV3-2|TRBD2|TRBJ2-1
CASSPLAREVAVYNEQFF
>TRBV30|TRBD1|TRBJ1-6
CASRQGRNSPLHF
>TRBV11-3|.|TRBJ2-5
CASSLIRGETQYF
>TRBV7-2|.|TRBJ1-2
CASSLVPRGFYGYTF
>TRBV9|TRBD2|TRBJ2-7
CASSLGTSGITPAREQYF
>TRBV5-4|TRBD1|TRBJ2-5
CASSLGAGGYLPPQETQYF
>TRBV11-2|TRBD2|TRBJ2-1
CASSLQRDVYNEQFF
>TRBV30|.|TRBJ2-7
CAWSVTGEQYF
>TRBV29-1|.|TRBJ1-2
CSVEDQAGIEGYTF
>TRBV5-1|TRBD2|TRBJ2-5
CASSLDLAGGSETQYF
>TRBV7-9|TRBD1|TRBJ1-4
CASSSSLGQGTNEKLFF
>TRBV5-1|TRBD2|TRBJ2-1
CASSYGTSGGYNEQFF
>TRBV4-2|.|TRBJ2-6
CASSQASSSGANVLTF
>TRBV18|.|TRBJ1-5
CASQTGGASNQPQHF
>TRBV27|.|TRBJ2-4
CASSFFRDGGAKNIQYF
>TRBV10-3|.|TRBJ1-5
CAISAGFNQPQHF
>TRBV7-3|TRBD1|TRBJ1-5
CASSLTAGQGSGAQHF
>TRBV2|TRBD2|TRBJ2-1
CASNGLARYNEQFF
>TRBV2|TRBD1|TRBJ1-5
CASSLTGGTQPQHF